The following is a T cell receptor (beta chain) sequence with its context. The protocol was immunoSEQ multiplex PCR, while the TCRdb copy is restricted to in-frame clones and leaves out a portion. Among around 76,000 clones listed, approximately 98% were seen once. These data come from a study of technical replicates of blood from several donors. The CDR3 covers 15 residues. Germline V CDR1 and CDR2: WSHSY, SAAADI. Losses at the gene ends were 9 bases for V and 0 bases for J; bases not matched to a gene: 5. Sequencing was carried out using T cells isolated from PBMCs. This receptor was obtained from a human donor in good health. This chain uses TRBV10-2 with TRBJ2-2, with TRBD2 matching over 9 bases. CDR3 sequence (DNA): TGCGCCAGTAGGACTAGCGAAACGAACACCGGGGAGCTGTTTTTT. This encodes CASRTSETNTGELFF.